One sample yielded the 10 T cell receptor beta chains listed below, sequenced in a study of identical twins. Each CDR3 protein gets one entry after TCRdb re-called the 5' RACE reads with MiXCR. This sample carries about 460,000 distinct CDR3 sequences, 12% to 15% of them seen once, and the ten largest clones take around 0.57%. In addition, the sample was reused for a study of yellow fever vaccine responses in identical twins.

Source material: CD4+ T cells sorted from blood. All receptors come from a young woman in good health.

This chain links TRBV28 with TRBJ1-1; D ambiguous. The CDR3 covers 11 residues. Germline CDR1 MDHEN, CDR2 SYDVKM. Trimming stripped 7 bases from V and 2 bases from J, with 5 bases between. CDR3 amino acids: CASTINTEAFF. CDR3 DNA sequence: TGTGCCAGCACTATTAACACTGAAGCTTTCTTT.

This clonotype was counted a few times. The chain is built from TRBV18 and TRBJ2-2; D not resolved. V was cut by 1 base and J by 4 bases, with 7 bases left in between. There are 14 residues in the CDR3. CDR1 is KGHSH and CDR2 is LQKENI in the germline V gene. Here the CDR3 reads CASSPLESTGELFF. The CDR3 bases are TGTGCCAGCTCACCACTTGAGAGCACCGGGGAGCTGTTTTTT. The whole variable domain, filled in from reference TRBV18 and TRBJ2-2, reads NAGVMQNPRHLVRRRGQEARLRCSPMKGHSHVYWYRQLPEEGLKFMVYLQKENIIDESGMPKERFSAEFPKEGPSILRIQQVVRGDSAAYFCASSPLESTGELFFGEGSRLTVL.

There are many counts of this clonotype. The chain employs TRBV5-1 and TRBJ2-7; 11 bases align to TRBD1. Germline CDR1 SGHRS, CDR2 YFSETQ. The CDR3 totals 16 residues. The V and J ends lost 4 bases and 4 bases, in that order; junction bases with no gene match: 10. The CDR3 is CASSPSPGQGGYEQYF. DNA for the CDR3: TGCGCCAGCAGCCCCTCGCCGGGACAGGGGGGATACGAGCAGTACTTC.

This clonotype showed up just once. J is TRBJ2-6 and V is TRBV5-1; 11 bases are shared with TRBD2. V was clipped by 4 bases and J by 4 bases; unmatched bases: 13. The CDR3 spans 19 residues. Germline lookup yields CDR1 SGHRS and CDR2 YFSETQ. The CDR3 is CASSLRQLAGGPGANVLTF. CDR3 DNA sequence: TGCGCCAGCAGCCTACGACAATTAGCGGGGGGGCCAGGGGCCAACGTCCTGACTTTC. Full variable domain (remainder filled in from reference TRBV5-1 and TRBJ2-6): KAGVTQTPRYLIKTRGQQVTLSCSPISGHRSVSWYQQTPGQGLQFLFEYFSETQRNKGNFPGRFSGRQFSNSRSEMNVSTLELGDSALYLCASSLRQLAGGPGANVLTFGAGSRLTVL.

This chain joins TRBV27 and TRBJ2-1, with 10 nucleotides matching TRBD1. J gave up 10 bases and V 6 bases, and 15 bases lay outside the gene matches. The CDR3 is 16 residues long. The germline gives CDR1 MNHEY, CDR2 SMNVEV (reference sequence). CDR3 sequence (DNA): TGTGCCAGCAGGGGGAAGACAGGGGGCGCGGGCAGAGAGCAGTTCTTC. This encodes CASRGKTGGAGREQFF.

In its sample, this clonotype was seen a few times. V gene TRBV10-3 combines with J gene TRBJ2-2; 12 bases map to TRBD1. Germline-derived CDR1 and CDR2 are ENHRY and SYGVKD. The J segment lost 3 bases and the V segment lost 10 bases, leaving 12 bases of the junction unmatched. This CDR3 has 17 residues. DNA of the CDR3: TGTGCCACGTCCGGGACAGGGGGCATTAAATACACCGGGGAGCTGTTTTTT. This translates into CATSGTGGIKYTGELFF.

The chain couples TRBV10-3 to TRBJ2-7; 13 positions agree with TRBD2. Germline V gene data show CDR1 as ENHRY and CDR2 as SYGVKD. Trimming at V came to 0 bases and at J to 4 bases, leaving 6 bases not matched to a gene. CDR3 length: 17 amino acids. The CDR3 here is CAISESRPGLAGYEQYF. DNA of the CDR3: TGTGCCATCAGTGAGTCGCGACCGGGACTAGCGGGATACGAGCAGTACTTC.

V and J are TRBV11-2 and TRBJ1-5; D gene unclear. Trimming removed 0 bases from V and 2 bases from J, with 8 bases in between. This CDR3 has 15 residues. Germline loops: CDR1 SGHAT, CDR2 FQNNGV. CDR3 sequence: CASSLEGIGNQPQHF. The CDR3 DNA reads as TGTGCCAGCAGCTTAGAGGGTATTGGCAATCAGCCCCAGCATTTT. The full variable domain, in which reference TRBV11-2 and TRBJ1-5 provide the parts outside the CDR3, is EAGVAQSPRYKIIEKRQSVAFWCNPISGHATLYWYQQILGQGPKLLIQFQNNGVVDDSQLPKDRFSAERLKGVDSTLKIQPAKLEDSAVYLCASSLEGIGNQPQHFGDGTRLSIL.

This rearrangement joins TRBV10-3 to TRBJ2-5; D is possibly TRBD2 (6 bases). The V gene's germline CDR1 is ENHRY and CDR2 SYGVKD. This CDR3 is built from 13 residues. V was pared by 10 bases and J by 2 bases, with 14 bases between. The CDR3 is CATQSTRQETQYF. The CDR3 coding sequence is TGTGCCACCCAGTCGACTAGACAAGAGACCCAGTACTTC.

This clonotype has only a few counts. The chain recombines TRBV28 with TRBJ2-7; 10 bases match TRBD2. The CDR3 loop spans 15 amino acids. V lost 6 bases and J lost 6; bases outside the gene matches: 11. CDR1 and CDR2 from the germline V gene are MDHEN and SYDVKM. The CDR3 protein is CASSRRLAGSGEQYF. CDR3 nucleotides: TGTGCCAGCAGCCGTCGACTAGCGGGCTCGGGCGAGCAGTACTTC.